The sequence of this T cell receptor (beta chain) was determined in a study of T cell responses to AZD1222 COVID-19 vaccine. Concerning this clone: The target antigen is unknown.

Using immunoSEQ multiplex PCR, the repertoire was profiled, and TCRdb retains in-frame clones only, with some absent. Altogether more than 140,000 clones are present, about 90% being singletons, with the ten largest covering roughly 4.6%. This CDR3 has 15 amino acids. Germline-derived CDR1 and CDR2 are LGHDT and YNNKEL (reference sequence). V dropped 6 bases and J dropped 5 bases, with 17 bases sitting between them. The study's findings and limits: Nearly half of the spike-specific TCRs reportedly recognize variant regions that carry no mutations. Clonal diversity was possibly underestimated; the donors were predominantly white British and more often female. The CD4 TCRs associated with vaccination extended across spike and predominated at 160-218 and 743-854.

This chain links TRBV3-1 (or the pseudogene TRBV3-2) with TRBJ1-5; D unclear. The specimen was peripheral blood, collected on day 0 of AZD1222 vaccination. The clonotype was recovered from an adult in good health. The CDR3 DNA reads as TGTGCCAGCAGTAAAGACACCGGGAGGTATCAGCCCCAGCATTTT. Encoded protein: CASSKDTGRYQPQHF.